This TCR beta chain was retrieved from a study of T-cell reconstitution after alpha-beta-depleted transplantation in children. Trimming at V came to 6 bases and at J to 2 bases, leaving 12 bases not matched to a gene. Germline V gives CDR1 MGHRA, CDR2 YSYEKL. The CDR3 length is 17 residues. Unique molecular identifiers were used in preparing the TCRbeta library. Each CDR3 protein gets one entry after TCRdb re-called the PCR reads with MiXCR. The sample comprises 600,000 to 700,000 distinct CDR3 sequences, around 13% of which are singletons, and about 0.79% rests with the top ten. The chain is built from TRBV4-1 and TRBJ2-3; 9 bases agree with TRBD2. Sequencing was performed on PBMCs, taken before TCRalphabeta/CD19-depleted stem cell transplant. This clonotype was obtained from a girl aged 2 to 10 with congenital amegakaryocytic thrombocytopenia, due to receive a stem cell transplant. CDR3 region: CASSRGSTSGNTDTQYF. The CDR3 nucleotides are TGCGCCAGCAGTCGCGGGTCGACTAGCGGAAACACAGATACGCAGTATTTT.